The 3 T cell receptor beta chains below all came from one sample that was sequenced in a study of T-cell reconstitution after alpha-beta-depleted transplantation in children. Unique molecular identifiers were used in preparing the TCRbeta library. TCRdb re-called the PCR reads with MiXCR, one entry per CDR3 protein. This sample has about 580,000 distinct CDR3 sequences, with 23% found just once. Source: PBMCs, mostly from graft donor cells, taken 360 days after TCRalphabeta/CD19-depleted stem cell transplant. All receptors come from a boy younger than two who had a stem cell transplant for acute myeloid leukemia, so the T cells may come from the graft donor.

This clonotype was seen many times. The chain carries TRBV12-3 or TRBV12-4 and TRBJ2-1; maybe TRBD1 (7 bases). V was pared by 10 bases and J by 0 bases, with 10 bases between. The CDR3 sequence is 13 residues long. Written as DNA, the CDR3 is TGTGCCATCAGGGGGGCCTCCTACAATGAGCAGTTCTTC. As protein: CAIRGASYNEQFF.

The chain uses TRBV7-6 and TRBJ1-6; D unclear. The CDR3 loop spans 16 amino acids. Germline CDR1 reads SGHVS; CDR2 reads FNYEAQ. V lost 1 base and J 5 bases, leaving 12 bases between the germline ends. In nucleotides, the CDR3 is TGTGCCAGCAGCTTAGGACCTCGGCGGAATAATTCACCCCTCCACTTT. Amino acids: CASSLGPRRNNSPLHF.

This clonotype was detected many times. This rearrangement joins TRBV12-3 or TRBV12-4 to TRBJ1-2; possible D gene TRBD1, 5 bases. The CDR3 has 15 amino acids. V shed 2 bases and J shed 5 bases, with 15 bases lying between them. CDR3 region: CASSLTSGFKYGYTF. Written as DNA, the CDR3 is TGTGCCAGCAGTTTAACCTCAGGGTTTAAGTATGGCTACACCTTC.